A single sample is the source of the 24 T cell receptor beta chains below, sequenced in a study of PD-1 blockade in classical Hodgkin lymphoma. After autologous stem cell transplantation all patients relapsed, and prior brentuximab vedotin exposure differed between cohorts. Repertoires were generated with immunoSEQ multiplex PCR, while TCRdb's copy carries only in-frame clones and drops some. The table lists around 150,000 clones, approximately 80% of them singletons. The source material was peripheral blood mononuclear cells (PBMCs), sampled before the second cycle of nivolumab. These receptors were collected from a human donor with classical Hodgkin lymphoma.

The chain combines TRBV6-6 with TRBJ2-2; D is perhaps TRBD2 (6 bases). V was clipped by 8 bases and J by 4 bases, with 14 bases between them. Per the germline V gene, CDR1 is MNHNY and CDR2 is SVGAGI (reference sequence). The CDR3 runs to 14 residues. The DNA of the CDR3 is TGTGCCAGCGCTACGGGACTTATCACCGGGGAGCTGTTTTTT. Translation gives CASATGLITGELFF.

The CDR3, as DNA: TGTGCCAGCAGCTTGGATAGCGAGCAGTACTTC. It specifies CASSLDSEQYF. The chain carries TRBV7-8 and TRBJ2-7; D is unclear. Per the germline V gene, CDR1 is SGHVS and CDR2 is FQNEAQ. There are 11 residues in the CDR3. Trimming left V 3 bases short and J 6 bases short, with 6 bases between. Full variable domain (remainder filled in from reference TRBV7-8 and TRBJ2-7): GAGVSQSPRYKVAKRGQDVALRCDPISGHVSLFWYQQALGQGPEFLTYFQNEAQLDKSGLPSDRFFAERPEGSVSTLKIQRTQQEDSAVYLCASSLDSEQYFGPGTRLTVT.

This clone was seen a single time. V and J are TRBV29-1 and TRBJ1-1; D is perhaps TRBD1 (5 bases). The germline CDR1 and CDR2 sequences are SQVTM and ANQGSEA. This CDR3 comprises 11 residues. Trimming removed 6 bases from V and 5 bases from J, with 10 bases in between. CDR3 in amino acids: CSVGEGTEAFF. The DNA for the CDR3 is TGCAGCGTAGGGGAAGGAACTGAAGCTTTCTTT.

The J gene is TRBJ2-1, the V gene TRBV6-1; TRBD2 might be the D (5 bases). V was cut by 3 bases and J by 5 bases, with 17 bases left in between. The CDR3 runs 16 residues. CDR1 is MNHNS and CDR2 is SASEGT in the germline V gene. The CDR3 sequence is CASSDRRLAYNNEQFF. DNA for the CDR3: TGTGCCAGCAGTGATCGGCGGCTAGCTTACAACAATGAGCAGTTCTTC.

The V and J genes are TRBV6-5 and TRBJ2-2; D perhaps matches TRBD1 (6 bases). The CDR3 is 14 residues long. CDR1 MNHEY and CDR2 SVGAGI come from the germline V gene. Deletions cut 2 bases from V and 6 bases from J, with 10 bases between. CDR3 DNA sequence: TGTGCCAGCAGTTACACAACAGGGTCCGGGGAGCTGTTTTTT. Protein product: CASSYTTGSGELFF.

As DNA, the CDR3 is TGCAGCGTGGCGGGACAGGGGGGCACTGAAGCTTTCTTT. Its protein product is CSVAGQGGTEAFF. The chain uses TRBV29-1 and TRBJ1-1; 11 positions agree with TRBD1. V dropped 6 bases and J dropped 4; count of bases not matched to a gene: 4. CDR1 is SQVTM, CDR2 ANQGSEA, per germline. This CDR3 spans 13 amino acids.

As DNA, the CDR3 is TGTGCCAGCAGCATAGGACAGGGGGTAGATACGCAGTATTTT. Amino acid sequence: CASSIGQGVDTQYF. This sequence joins TRBV7-9 and TRBJ2-3; 10 nucleotides line up with TRBD1. In germline, CDR1 is SEHNR, CDR2 FQNEAQ (reference sequence). The CDR3 covers 14 residues. After removal of 5 bases from V and 5 bases from J, the junction contained 4 bases not matched to a gene.

This chain joins TRBV9 and TRBJ1-3, with a weak D call TRBD1 (5 bases). CDR1 and CDR2 (germline): SGDLS, YYNGEE. The germline V and J ends were trimmed by 0 bases and 4 bases, with 14 bases remaining between them. The CDR3 length is 16 residues. In nucleotides, the CDR3 is TGTGCCAGCAGCGTAGTCCCTGGGGGTTGGGGAAACACCATATATTTT. Translated, it gives CASSVVPGGWGNTIYF.

This chain joins TRBV10-3 and TRBJ2-1; D might be TRBD2 (5 bases). The germline gives CDR1 ENHRY, CDR2 SYGVKD. The CDR3 contains 15 residues. The V end lost 2 bases, the J end lost 6 bases, and 14 bases lay between the germline ends. The CDR3 region is CAISEVEGIRNEQFF. The CDR3, as DNA: TGTGCCATCAGTGAGGTCGAGGGTATTCGCAATGAGCAGTTCTTC.

This chain links TRBV7-9 with TRBJ2-5; no clear D. Germline V gene lookup returns CDR1 SEHNR and CDR2 FQNEAQ (reference sequence). There are 14 residues in the CDR3. The germline V and J ends were trimmed by 2 bases and 4 bases, with 11 bases remaining between them. CDR3 nucleotide sequence: TGTGCCAGCAGCTTAAGGTCGGGTGGAGAGACCCAGTACTTC. This encodes CASSLRSGGETQYF.

The chain has TRBV5-1 and TRBJ2-7, with D unclear. This CDR3 has 12 amino acids. CDR1 is SGHRS, CDR2 YFSETQ, per germline. Deletions cut 4 bases from V and 2 bases from J, with 7 bases between. The CDR3 reads CASSVGTYEQYF. CDR3 DNA: TGCGCCAGCAGCGTGGGTACCTACGAGCAGTACTTC.

V gene TRBV19 combines with J gene TRBJ1-1; unclear D gene. CDR1 LNHDA and CDR2 SQIVND come from the germline V gene (reference sequence). V lost 3 bases to trimming and J lost 2 bases, with 10 bases between them. The CDR3 covers 14 residues. The CDR3 loop is CASSMGIFNTEAFF. CDR3 bases: TGTGCCAGTAGTATGGGCATTTTTAACACTGAAGCTTTCTTT.

The chain uses TRBV28 and TRBJ1-2, with 9 bases that match TRBD1. The CDR3 is 14 residues long. CDR1 and CDR2 (germline): MDHEN, SYDVKM. J was trimmed by 3 bases and V by 4 bases; bases with no gene match: 3. DNA of the CDR3: TGTGCCAGCAGTTCGGGACAGGGATACTATGGCTACACCTTC. Translating gives CASSSGQGYYGYTF.

This CDR3 is CASSPRGKGYTF. The CDR3 bases are TGTGCCAGCTCACCACGCGGAAAGGGATACACCTTC. This chain joins TRBV18 and TRBJ1-2; D is unclear. The CDR3 consists of 12 residues. Trimming shortened V by 1 base and J by 11 bases, and 11 bases separated the two germline ends. Germline V CDR1 and CDR2: KGHSH, LQKENI.

The chain couples TRBV7-2 to TRBJ2-1, with a weak D call TRBD2 (5 bases). CDR1 and CDR2 from the germline V gene are SGHTA and FQGNSA. Trimming shortened V by 2 bases and J by 9 bases, and 14 bases separated the two germline ends. This CDR3 has 14 residues. CDR3 DNA sequence: TGTGCCAGCAGCTTATCTAGCTCCTGGAGTGAGCAGTTCTTC. Translating it yields CASSLSSSWSEQFF.

The rearrangement uses TRBV19 and TRBJ2-6; tentative D call: TRBD1 (6 bases). Trimming removed 7 bases from V and 2 bases from J, with 15 bases in between. The CDR3 is made up of 16 amino acids. Germline CDR1 LNHDA, CDR2 SQIVND (reference sequence). CDR3: CASISLQGAGANVLTF. DNA of the CDR3: TGTGCCAGTATCTCCCTACAGGGCGCTGGGGCCAACGTCCTGACTTTC.

The rearrangement joins TRBV6-1 to TRBJ1-5; a possible D gene is TRBD1 (6 bases). This CDR3 contains 15 residues. With 3 bases removed from V and 3 bases from J, the gap between germline ends came to 12 bases. Looked up from germline, CDR1 is MNHNS and CDR2 is SASEGT. The CDR3 sequence: CASSEWWGPNQPQHF. CDR3 DNA sequence: TGTGCCAGCAGTGAGTGGTGGGGGCCCAATCAGCCCCAGCATTTT.

The V call is TRBV6-5, the J call TRBJ1-1; D gene uncertain. The V end lost 3 bases, the J end lost 5 bases, and 13 bases lay between the germline ends. The germline CDR1 and CDR2 sequences are MNHEY and SVGAGI. This CDR3 spans 14 amino acids. CDR3 region: CASSYGPGRTEAFF. The CDR3 region has the DNA TGTGCCAGCAGTTATGGGCCGGGTAGGACTGAAGCTTTCTTT.

This chain connects TRBV4-1 to TRBJ2-7, with D hard to call. The ends were cut back, 1 base at V and 0 bases at J, with 10 bases in the middle. Germline V gene data show CDR1 as MGHRA and CDR2 as YSYEKL. This CDR3 region has 15 residues. The CDR3 sequence: CASSQGWAFSYEQYF. The CDR3 coding sequence is TGCGCCAGCAGCCAAGGATGGGCATTCTCCTACGAGCAGTACTTC.

The rearrangement joins TRBV10-3 to TRBJ1-1; 8 nucleotides agree with TRBD1. The CDR3 covers 18 residues. The trim removed 5 bases at V and 3 bases at J, leaving 17 bases unmatched. Germline V CDR1 and CDR2: ENHRY, SYGVKD. The CDR3 spells CAISKHMPDRVKYTEAFF. CDR3 nucleotides: TGTGCCATCAGTAAACACATGCCGGACAGGGTTAAGTACACTGAAGCTTTCTTT.

The chain has TRBV28 and TRBJ2-7; 10 bases agree with TRBD1. The CDR3 covers 17 residues. V shed 5 bases, J shed 5 bases, and the junction held 15 bases outside the gene matches. CDR1 MDHEN and CDR2 SYDVKM come from the germline V gene. CDR3 sequence: CASSPIAWDRGTDEQYF. DNA of the CDR3: TGTGCCAGCAGTCCCATTGCCTGGGACAGGGGAACTGACGAGCAGTACTTC.

This chain joins TRBV29-1 and TRBJ1-4, with 7 nucleotides matching TRBD1. V lost 6 bases to trimming and J lost 7 bases; unmatched junction nucleotides: 8. Germline V gene sequence: CDR1 SQVTM, CDR2 ANQGSEA. The CDR3 covers 13 residues. CDR3 nucleotide sequence: TGCAGCGTGGAGACCGGGACAGCTGAAAAACTGTTTTTT. Translated: CSVETGTAEKLFF.

V gene TRBV18 combines with J gene TRBJ2-5; 11 bases are a match to TRBD2. The trim removed 3 bases at V and 2 bases at J, leaving 8 bases unmatched. The CDR3 totals 17 residues. CDR1 is KGHSH, CDR2 LQKENI, per germline. CDR3 region: CASSPAVASGGQETQYF. Here the CDR3 DNA reads TGTGCCAGCTCACCTGCGGTGGCTAGCGGGGGGCAAGAGACCCAGTACTTC. The full variable domain, rest sourced from reference TRBV18 and TRBJ2-5, is NAGVMQNPRHLVRRRGQEARLRCSPMKGHSHVYWYRQLPEEGLKFMVYLQKENIIDESGMPKERFSAEFPKEGPSILRIQQVVRGDSAAYFCASSPAVASGGQETQYFGPGTRLLVL.

The rearrangement joins TRBV7-9 to TRBJ2-7, with 9 bases lining up with TRBD2. The V gene end was trimmed by 1 base and the J gene end by 6 bases; junction bases not matched to a gene: 7. Germline V gene lookup returns CDR1 SEHNR and CDR2 FQNEAQ (reference sequence). CDR3 length: 15 residues. The CDR3 here is CASSLGAGGPREQYF. CDR3 DNA sequence: TGTGCCAGCAGCTTAGGTGCGGGAGGGCCCCGCGAGCAGTACTTC. The variable domain in full, completed from reference TRBV7-9 and TRBJ2-7, reads DTGVSQNPRHKITKRGQNVTFRCDPISEHNRLYWYRQTLGQGPEFLTYFQNEAQLEKSRLLSDRFSAERPKGSFSTLEIQRTEQGDSAMYLCASSLGAGGPREQYFGPGTRLTVT.